Listed below are T cell receptor beta chains from one sample, sequenced in a study of cytomegalovirus exposure and HLA in healthy donors. Sequenced by immunoSEQ multiplex PCR; TCRdb stores in-frame clones only, minus some. The profile shows about 69,000 clones, about 94% of them singletons. Sequenced input: PBMCs. The receptors here all came from a woman between 18 and 29 years old in good health and CMV-seronegative. Both conserved end residues are part of each CDR3. Each record gives: D gene, J gene, CDR3 length, clone size, V gene, CDR3 protein, CDR3 DNA. D genes are given only for firm matches. Clone size, where shown, is once, few, many, or a class for clones that have expanded.

-	TRBJ2-5	14	-	TRBV7-2	CASSLAATEETQYF	TGTGCCAGCAGCTTAGCCGCTACGGAAGAGACCCAGTACTTC
-	TRBJ2-1	14	-	TRBV5-4	CASIPWGRDNEQFF	TGTGCCAGCATCCCCTGGGGCAGGGACAATGAGCAGTTCTTC
TRBD1	TRBJ1-2	13	-	TRBV19	CASGEQGGNGYTF	TGTGCCAGTGGCGAACAGGGGGGGAATGGCTACACCTTC
-	TRBJ2-1	11	-	TRBV2	CASLVVNEQFF	TGTGCCAGTCTTGTCGTCAATGAGCAGTTCTTC
TRBD2	TRBJ2-6	17	-	TRBV4-1	CASSQEGGSVGANVLTF	TGCGCCAGCAGCCAAGAGGGCGGGAGTGTTGGGGCCAACGTCCTGACTTTC
-	TRBJ2-1	15	-	TRBV5-4	CASSLEGGGHSEQFF	TGTGCCAGCAGCTTGGAGGGAGGGGGACATAGTGAGCAGTTCTTC
-	TRBJ2-7	14	-	TRBV7-2	CASSLGRNRYEQYF	TGTGCCAGCAGCCTTGGGAGGAACCGCTACGAGCAGTACTTC
TRBD1	TRBJ2-7	14	-	TRBV6-5	CASSRTGGAYEQYF	TGTGCCAGCAGTAGGACAGGGGGCGCGTACGAGCAGTACTTC
TRBD1	TRBJ1-2	16	-	TRBV10-3	CAISSPDRAANYGYTF	TGTGCCATCAGCTCCCCCGACAGGGCGGCTAACTATGGCTACACCTTC
-	TRBJ1-3	14	-	TRBV4-1	CASSPFSSGNTIYF	TGCGCCAGCAGCCCCTTTAGCTCTGGAAACACCATATATTTT
TRBD1	TRBJ1-1	14	-	TRBV29-1	CSARGTGDRTEAFF	TGCAGCGCCCGCGGAACAGGGGACAGGACTGAAGCTTTCTTT
TRBD2	TRBJ2-7	13	-	TRBV11-2	CASSPGTSYEQYF	TGTGCCAGCAGCCCCGGGACTAGCTACGAGCAGTACTTC
TRBD2	TRBJ2-2	16	-	TRBV9	CASKGGAGTNTGELFF	TGTGCCAGCAAGGGTGGAGCGGGGACGAACACCGGGGAGCTGTTTTTT
TRBD2	TRBJ2-1	15	once	TRBV6-4	CASSESSGGGDEQFF	TGTGCCAGCAGTGAGTCTAGCGGGGGGGGAGATGAGCAGTTCTTC
TRBD2	TRBJ2-4	18	-	TRBV30	CAWSVSSGIVLAKNIQYF	TGTGCCTGGAGTGTATCTAGCGGGATCGTTCTAGCCAAAAACATTCAGTACTTC
-	TRBJ2-3	14	-	TRBV5-5	CASSGGQGTDTQYF	TGTGCCAGCAGCGGGGGCCAGGGCACAGATACGCAGTATTTT
-	TRBJ1-4	15	-	TRBV6-5	CASSPTGGRGEKLFF	TGTGCCAGCAGTCCAACGGGGGGACGAGGGGAAAAACTGTTTTTT
-	TRBJ2-1	14	-	TRBV27	CASNYKSSYNEQFF	TGTGCCAGCAATTATAAGAGCTCCTACAATGAGCAGTTCTTC
-	TRBJ1-2	14	-	TRBV7-9	CASSFTAGHYGYTF	TGTGCCAGCAGCTTTACCGCGGGACACTATGGCTACACCTTC
TRBD1	TRBJ2-3	15	-	TRBV7-7	CASSPRTGGADTQYF	TGTGCCAGCAGCCCCCGGACAGGGGGCGCGGATACGCAGTATTTT
TRBD1	TRBJ1-1	14	-	TRBV10-1	CASRSGDSNTEAFF	TGCGCCAGCAGGTCGGGGGACAGCAACACTGAAGCTTTCTTT
TRBD2	TRBJ2-7	16	-	TRBV10-3	CAISPSGRANNYEQYF	TGTGCCATCAGTCCCAGCGGGAGGGCCAATAACTACGAGCAGTACTTC
TRBD2	TRBJ2-3	16	once	TRBV4-2	CASSQGTSGGADTQYF	TGTGCCAGCAGCCAAGGGACTAGCGGGGGGGCAGATACGCAGTATTTT
-	TRBJ1-5	16	-	TRBV27	CASSLSNMLGGQPQHF	TGTGCCAGCAGTTTATCAAACATGCTCGGAGGGCAGCCCCAGCATTTT
-	TRBJ2-7	15	-	TRBV7-2	CASSLLGGDPYEQYF	TGTGCCAGCAGCTTGCTAGGGGGGGACCCCTACGAGCAGTACTTC
-	TRBJ1-3	18	-	TRBV10-3	CAIKSREDSHFSGNTIYF	TGTGCCATCAAATCCCGGGAGGACAGTCACTTCTCTGGAAACACCATATATTTT
-	TRBJ2-7	18	-	TRBV7-2	CASSLGPDSWKYSYEQYF	TGTGCCAGCAGCTTAGGCCCAGACTCTTGGAAATACTCCTACGAGCAGTACTTC
-	TRBJ2-1	16	-	TRBV4-3	CASSQDRRGSYNEQFF	TGCGCCAGCAGCCAAGATCGAAGGGGATCCTACAATGAGCAGTTCTTC
-	TRBJ2-7	13	once	TRBV6-5	CASSYRDNYEQYF	TGTGCCAGCAGTTACAGGGACAACTACGAGCAGTACTTC
TRBD1	TRBJ2-3	16	-	TRBV4-3	CASSLGQGVPTDTQYF	TGCGCCAGCAGCCTAGGACAGGGGGTCCCCACGGATACGCAGTATTTT
-	TRBJ1-5	16	-	TRBV9	CASSVVKSRARQPQHF	TGTGCCAGCAGCGTAGTTAAGAGCAGGGCGAGGCAGCCCCAGCATTTT
-	TRBJ2-7	14	-	TRBV7-2	CASSSRARGDEQYF	TGTGCCAGCAGCTCTCGGGCCCGCGGGGACGAGCAGTACTTC
TRBD1	TRBJ1-2	13	-	TRBV13	CASSYDRGLGYTF	TGTGCCAGCAGCTATGACAGGGGGCTTGGCTACACCTTC
-	TRBJ1-1	19	-	TRBV21-1	CASSKVSPTTGGKNTEAFF	TGTGCCAGCAGCAAAGTGTCCCCAACGACAGGGGGCAAGAACACTGAAGCTTTCTTT
TRBD1	TRBJ1-1	14	-	TRBV7-9	CASSSTGVNTEAFF	TGTGCCAGCAGCTCCACAGGGGTCAACACTGAAGCTTTCTTT
TRBD2	TRBJ2-1	16	-	TRBV5-6	CASSLGGGGFYNEQFF	TGTGCCAGCAGCTTAGGTGGCGGGGGTTTCTACAATGAGCAGTTCTTC
TRBD2	TRBJ2-1	16	-	TRBV9	CASSASGTSGTREQFF	TGTGCCAGCAGCGCTTCCGGGACTAGCGGGACTCGTGAGCAGTTCTTC
-	TRBJ1-6	15	-	TRBV6-5	CASRLATDYNSPLHF	TGTGCCAGCAGACTCGCGACAGACTATAATTCACCCCTCCACTTT
TRBD1	TRBJ1-5	14	-	TRBV6-6	CASTTDREDQPQHF	TGTGCCAGCACCACGGACAGGGAGGATCAGCCCCAGCATTTT
TRBD1	TRBJ1-1	15	once	TRBV9	CASSVTGTGNTEAFF	TGTGCCAGCAGCGTAACCGGGACAGGGAACACTGAAGCTTTCTTT
TRBD1	TRBJ1-5	16	-	TRBV19	CASSETGGGSNQPQHF	TGTGCCAGTAGTGAAACAGGGGGCGGCAGCAATCAGCCCCAGCATTTT
-	TRBJ1-1	13	-	TRBV13	CASSLDIENEAFF	TGTGCCAGCAGCTTGGACATCGAGAATGAAGCTTTCTTT
-	TRBJ1-4	15	once	TRBV7-6	CASSEGGTFGEKLFF	TGTGCCAGCAGCGAGGGAGGGACCTTCGGTGAAAAACTGTTTTTT
-	TRBJ1-5	13	-	TRBV29-1	CSVEFAVNQPQHF	TGCAGCGTTGAGTTCGCAGTCAATCAGCCCCAGCATTTT
TRBD1	TRBJ2-7	14	-	TRBV10-1	CASSESRTGHEQYF	TGCGCCAGCAGTGAGTCCAGGACAGGCCACGAGCAGTACTTC
TRBD1	TRBJ1-6	15	-	TRBV7-6	CASSSGQGGRSPLHF	TGTGCCAGCAGCTCCGGACAGGGGGGTAGATCACCCCTCCACTTT
-	TRBJ1-4	13	-	TRBV14	CASSRTGYEKLFF	TGTGCCAGCAGCCGGACGGGATATGAAAAACTGTTTTTT
-	TRBJ1-1	13	-	TRBV30	CAWSVWGGTEAFF	TGTGCCTGGAGTGTATGGGGGGGCACTGAAGCTTTCTTT
TRBD2	TRBJ2-5	16	once	TRBV11-2	CASTPGLAGLQETQYF	TGTGCCAGCACCCCGGGACTAGCGGGCCTCCAAGAGACCCAGTACTTC
-	TRBJ1-2	13	-	TRBV6-6	CASSYSIGDGYTF	TGTGCCAGCAGTTACTCGATCGGTGATGGCTACACCTTC
-	TRBJ1-3	15	once	TRBV11-2	CASSLDRAGADTIYF	TGTGCCAGCAGCTTAGATCGGGCAGGGGCAGACACCATATATTTT
TRBD1	TRBJ2-1	14	-	TRBV19	CASRQGARGNEQFF	TGTGCCAGCAGACAGGGGGCGAGGGGCAATGAGCAGTTCTTC
TRBD2	TRBJ2-2	14	-	TRBV5-4	CASSLGLAAGELFF	TGTGCCAGCAGCTTGGGACTAGCAGCCGGGGAGCTGTTTTTT
-	TRBJ1-2	14	-	TRBV28	CATTGGGRVGGYTF	TGTGCCACCACTGGGGGGGGACGGGTTGGTGGCTACACCTTC